This TCR beta chain was captured by sequencing in a study of immune evolution from preneoplasia to lung adenocarcinoma. Looked up from germline, CDR1 is SGHVS and CDR2 is FQNEAQ. There are 13 residues in the CDR3. Trimming removed 6 bases at V and 2 bases at J, with 10 bases between. Two lung cancer pathologists independently confirmed each histologic diagnosis. Profiled with immunoSEQ multiplex PCR; TCRdb holds only in-frame clones, not every one. Of approximately 5,000 clones in the sample, approximately 79% were seen once. The J gene is TRBJ1-2, the V gene TRBV7-8, with no clear D. The sequencing input was FFPE normal lung tissue adjacent to the tumor. The TCR was taken from a person aged 55-75 years with lung adenocarcinoma. CDR3 sequence: CASSITENYGYTF. CDR3 nucleotide sequence: TGTGCCAGCAGTATAACTGAAAACTATGGCTACACCTTC. The whole variable domain, filled in from reference TRBV7-8 and TRBJ1-2, reads GAGVSQSPRYKVAKRGQDVALRCDPISGHVSLFWYQQALGQGPEFLTYFQNEAQLDKSGLPSDRFFAERPEGSVSTLKIQRTQQEDSAVYLCASSITENYGYTFGSGTRLTVV.